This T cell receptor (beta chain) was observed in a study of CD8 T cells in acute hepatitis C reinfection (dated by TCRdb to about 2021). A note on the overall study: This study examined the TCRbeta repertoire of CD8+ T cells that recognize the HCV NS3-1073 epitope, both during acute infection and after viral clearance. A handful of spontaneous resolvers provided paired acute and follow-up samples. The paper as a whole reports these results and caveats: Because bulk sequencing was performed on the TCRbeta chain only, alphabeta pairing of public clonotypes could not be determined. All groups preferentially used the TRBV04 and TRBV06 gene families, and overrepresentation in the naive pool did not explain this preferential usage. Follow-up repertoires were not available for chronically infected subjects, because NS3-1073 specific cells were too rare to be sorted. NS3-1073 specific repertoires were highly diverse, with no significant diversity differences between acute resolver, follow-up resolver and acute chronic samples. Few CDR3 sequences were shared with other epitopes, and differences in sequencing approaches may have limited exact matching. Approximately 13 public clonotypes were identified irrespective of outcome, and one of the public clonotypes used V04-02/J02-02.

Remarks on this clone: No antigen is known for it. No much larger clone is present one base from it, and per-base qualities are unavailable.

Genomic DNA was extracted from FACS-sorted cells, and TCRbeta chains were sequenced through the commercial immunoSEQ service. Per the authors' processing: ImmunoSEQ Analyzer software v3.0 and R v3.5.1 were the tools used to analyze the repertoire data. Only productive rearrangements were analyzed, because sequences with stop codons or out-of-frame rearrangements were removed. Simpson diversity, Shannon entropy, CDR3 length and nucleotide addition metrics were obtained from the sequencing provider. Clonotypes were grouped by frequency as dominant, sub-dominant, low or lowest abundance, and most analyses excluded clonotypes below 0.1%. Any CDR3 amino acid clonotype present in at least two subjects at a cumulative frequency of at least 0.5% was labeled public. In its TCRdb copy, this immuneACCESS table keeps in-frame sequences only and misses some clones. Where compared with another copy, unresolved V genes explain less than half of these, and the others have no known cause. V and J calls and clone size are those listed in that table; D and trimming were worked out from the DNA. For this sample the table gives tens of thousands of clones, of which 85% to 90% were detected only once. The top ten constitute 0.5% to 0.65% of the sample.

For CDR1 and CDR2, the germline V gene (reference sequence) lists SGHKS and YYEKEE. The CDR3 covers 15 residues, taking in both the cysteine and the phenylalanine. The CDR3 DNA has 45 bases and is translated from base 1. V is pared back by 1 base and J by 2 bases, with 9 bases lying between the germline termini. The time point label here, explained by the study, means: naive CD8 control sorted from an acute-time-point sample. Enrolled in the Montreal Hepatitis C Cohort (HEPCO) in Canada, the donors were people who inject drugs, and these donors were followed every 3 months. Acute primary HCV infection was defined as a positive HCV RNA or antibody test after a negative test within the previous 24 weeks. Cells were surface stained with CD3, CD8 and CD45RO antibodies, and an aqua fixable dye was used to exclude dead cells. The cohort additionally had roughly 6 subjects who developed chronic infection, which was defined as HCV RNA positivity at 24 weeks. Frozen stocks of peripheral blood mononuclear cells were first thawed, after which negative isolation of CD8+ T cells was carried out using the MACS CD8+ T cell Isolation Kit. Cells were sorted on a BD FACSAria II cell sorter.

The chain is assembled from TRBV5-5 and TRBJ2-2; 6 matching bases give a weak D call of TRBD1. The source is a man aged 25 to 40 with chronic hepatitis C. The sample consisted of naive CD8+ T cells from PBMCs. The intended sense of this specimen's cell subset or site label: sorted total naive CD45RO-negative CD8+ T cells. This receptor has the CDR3 CASSLWDTNTGELFF. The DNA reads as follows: TGTGCCAGCAGCTTGTGGGACACCAACACCGGGGAGCTGTTTTTT.